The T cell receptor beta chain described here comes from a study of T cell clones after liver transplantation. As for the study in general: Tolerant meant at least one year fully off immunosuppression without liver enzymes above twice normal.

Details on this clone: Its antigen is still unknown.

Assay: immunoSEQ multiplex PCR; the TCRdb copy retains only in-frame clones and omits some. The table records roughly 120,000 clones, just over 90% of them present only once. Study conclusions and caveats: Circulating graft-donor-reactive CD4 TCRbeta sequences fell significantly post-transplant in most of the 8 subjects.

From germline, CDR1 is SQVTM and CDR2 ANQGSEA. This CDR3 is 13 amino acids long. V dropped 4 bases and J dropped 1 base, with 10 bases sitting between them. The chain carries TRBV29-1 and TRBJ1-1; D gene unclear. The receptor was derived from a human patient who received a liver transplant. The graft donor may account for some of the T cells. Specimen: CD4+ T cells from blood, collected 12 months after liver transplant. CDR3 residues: CSVGAVGNTEAFF. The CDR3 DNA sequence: TGCAGCGTTGGGGCGGTAGGGAACACTGAAGCTTTCTTT.